The next 21 T cell receptor beta chains were all read from a single sample in a study of beta chain features in type 1 diabetes. Every isolated RNA sample was fully reverse transcribed, so sequencing captured expressed TCRB transcripts. Produced via immunoSEQ multiplex PCR; TCRdb's table is partial and in-frame only. The data contain about 320,000 clones, 14% of them singletons. Sequencing input: central memory CD4+ T cells from blood. Receptors were obtained from a man aged 30 to 45 in good health.

This clone has only a few counts. The rearrangement uses TRBV5-6 and TRBJ2-3, with 7 positions matching TRBD1. V shed 4 bases and J 6 bases; nucleotides not matched to a gene: 5. CDR3 size: 13 residues. Germline V gene sequence: CDR1 SGHDT, CDR2 YYEEEE. The DNA for the CDR3 is TGTGCCAGCAGCCTAAGGGGGCCCGATACGCAGTATTTT. This gives the protein CASSLRGPDTQYF.

The V gene is TRBV11-1, the J gene TRBJ2-5; a weak D match, TRBD1 (6 bases). Looked up from germline, CDR1 is SGHAT and CDR2 is FQDESV (reference sequence). The CDR3 consists of 13 residues. Trimming removed 2 bases from V and 3 bases from J, with 7 bases in between. CDR3 DNA: TGTGCCAGCAGCTTAAACAGGGAAGAGACCCAGTACTTC. Translating it yields CASSLNREETQYF.

A few counts support this clone. The chain is built from TRBV19 and TRBJ2-1; perhaps TRBD2 as D (5 bases). Germline lookup yields CDR1 LNHDA and CDR2 SQIVND (reference sequence). Trimming shortened V by 5 bases and J by 6 bases, and 20 bases separated the two germline ends. The CDR3 covers 16 residues. The CDR3 protein is CASSPMTLRAFNEQFF. The CDR3 bases are TGTGCCAGTAGTCCCATGACATTGCGGGCCTTCAATGAGCAGTTCTTC.

This chain uses TRBV7-2 with TRBJ2-3, with 8 bases aligning to TRBD1. The V gene's germline CDR1 is SGHTA and CDR2 FQGNSA. The CDR3 totals 14 residues. Unmatched junction bases numbered 5, after V lost 4 bases and J lost 5 bases. DNA of the CDR3: TGTGCCAGCAGCTCGACAGGGGTGGTAGATACGCAGTATTTT. Protein: CASSSTGVVDTQYF.

This rearrangement joins TRBV10-2 to TRBJ2-5, with TRBD1 matching 7 bases. Germline CDR1 is WSHSY and CDR2 is SAAADI. The CDR3 has 13 amino acids. V shed 2 bases, J shed 9 bases, and the junction held 6 bases outside the gene matches. CDR3 residues: CASSEQGQGAQYF. CDR3 coding DNA: TGCGCCAGCAGTGAGCAGGGCCAGGGGGCCCAGTACTTC.

This clone came up a few times. The chain links TRBV11-3 to TRBJ2-4; D gene unclear. Per the germline V gene, CDR1 is SGHNT and CDR2 is YENEEA. The CDR3 extends over 15 amino acids. Trimming shortened V by 2 bases and J by 0 bases, and 8 bases separated the two germline ends. The CDR3 loop reads CASSLIRVAKNIQYF. In DNA form, the CDR3 reads TGTGCCAGCAGCTTAATAAGGGTAGCCAAAAACATTCAGTACTTC.

This clone was counted only a few times. This chain connects TRBV4-3 to TRBJ2-7, with D possibly being TRBD2 (6 bases). V was pared by 3 bases and J by 10 bases, with 25 bases between. From germline, CDR1 is LGHNA and CDR2 YSLEER. The CDR3 contains 16 residues. The CDR3: CASSQGLGRGTQTQYF. The CDR3 bases are TGCGCCAGCAGCCAGGGACTTGGCCGGGGGACCCAAACTCAGTACTTC.

This sequence joins TRBV9 and TRBJ2-3; the match to TRBD2 covers 10 bases. The germline gives CDR1 SGDLS, CDR2 YYNGEE. The CDR3 contains 17 residues. V was clipped by 3 bases and J by 1 base; unmatched bases: 8. The CDR3 here is CASSGLQGLAGTDTQYF. The CDR3 DNA reads TGTGCCAGCAGCGGGCTCCAAGGACTAGCGGGCACAGATACGCAGTATTTT.

This clone has ten or more counts. V usage is TRBV9 and J usage is TRBJ1-2, with 7 bases lining up with TRBD1. This CDR3 comprises 14 residues. Trimming cost V 4 bases and J 5 bases; bases outside gene matches: 8. Germline CDR1 and CDR2: SGDLS and YYNGEE. DNA for the CDR3: TGTGCCAGCAGCCTAGGACAGGAAGGATATGGCTACACCTTC. It is translated as CASSLGQEGYGYTF.

Concerning this clone: This is likely an artifact of a read error, given a far larger clone one base away. The chain is built from TRBV30 and TRBJ1-1; D gene uncertain. Per germline, CDR1 GTSNPN and CDR2 SVGIG (reference sequence). Trimming removed 2 bases at V and 5 bases at J, with 6 bases between. The CDR3 contains 11 residues. The CDR3 sequence: CAWSIRTEAFF. The DNA of the CDR3 is TGTGCCTGGAGTATCAGGACTGAAGCTTTCTTT.

This chain joins TRBV5-1 and TRBJ2-3; weak D call: TRBD1 (6 bases). V was trimmed by 3 bases and J by 0 bases, leaving 11 bases between them. Germline assignment: CDR1 SGHRS and CDR2 YFSETQ. There are 15 residues in the CDR3. The CDR3 loop reads CASSSGVTSTDTQYF. The CDR3 nucleotides are TGCGCCAGCAGCTCAGGGGTGACTAGCACAGATACGCAGTATTTT. Variable domain in full (rest from reference TRBV5-1 and TRBJ2-3): KAGVTQTPRYLIKTRGQQVTLSCSPISGHRSVSWYQQTPGQGLQFLFEYFSETQRNKGNFPGRFSGRQFSNSRSEMNVSTLELGDSALYLCASSSGVTSTDTQYFGPGTRLTVL.

This clone was detected only once. The chain carries TRBV9 and TRBJ2-2; D is ambiguous. CDR3 length equals 14 residues. The V and J ends lost 0 bases and 6 bases respectively, with 9 bases between them. Germline V gene data show CDR1 as SGDLS and CDR2 as YYNGEE. CDR3 in DNA: TGTGCCAGCAGCGTAGCTTCACAAGCCGGGGAGCTGTTTTTT. Its translation is CASSVASQAGELFF.

This rearrangement joins TRBV7-9 to TRBJ1-2; no firm D call. V dropped 5 bases and J dropped 0 bases, with 7 bases sitting between them. Germline V CDR1 and CDR2: SEHNR, FQNEAQ (reference sequence). The CDR3 length is 13 residues. The CDR3 protein is CASSPSANYGYTF. Here the CDR3 DNA reads TGTGCCAGCAGCCCGTCAGCTAACTATGGCTACACCTTC.

This clone was counted ten times or more. The genes are TRBV4-3 and TRBJ1-2; D is unclear. There are 15 residues in the CDR3. Trimming stripped 1 base from V and 0 bases from J, with 9 bases between. Per germline, CDR1 LGHNA and CDR2 YSLEER. The CDR3 here is CASSQVRQANYGYTF. Written as DNA, the CDR3 is TGCGCCAGCAGCCAAGTTCGACAAGCTAACTATGGCTACACCTTC.

For this clone: In the same sample, other DNA sequences code for this CDR3. This rearrangement joins TRBV5-1 to TRBJ2-5; TRBD1 matches 8 bases. Germline CDR1 reads SGHRS; CDR2 reads YFSETQ. Trimming cost V 3 bases and J 2 bases; bases outside gene matches: 3. The CDR3 contains 14 residues. The CDR3 nucleotides read TGCGCCAGCAGCTCGGGGACAGGACAAGAGACCCAGTACTTC. Amino acid sequence: CASSSGTGQETQYF.

This clone appeared many times. The chain has TRBV7-8 and TRBJ2-1, with 11 bases matching TRBD2. The germline CDR1 and CDR2 sequences are SGHVS and FQNEAQ. The CDR3 is made up of 17 amino acids. J was trimmed by 7 bases and V by 0 bases; bases with no gene match: 8. The CDR3 sequence is CASSLARTSGYGNEQFF. Here the CDR3 DNA reads TGTGCCAGCAGCTTAGCGAGGACTAGCGGGTACGGGAATGAGCAGTTCTTC.

The chain is built from TRBV9 and TRBJ2-2; D remains ambiguous. This CDR3 contains 14 residues. V shed 3 bases and J shed 1 base, with 7 bases lying between them. Per germline, CDR1 SGDLS and CDR2 YYNGEE. The CDR3 coding sequence is TGTGCCAGCAGCGCCCTGCGGAACACCGGGGAGCTGTTTTTT. Translating gives CASSALRNTGELFF.

The rearrangement uses TRBV5-1 and TRBJ1-2; perhaps TRBD1 as D (6 bases). V lost 4 bases, J lost 5 bases, and 15 bases lay in between. The CDR3 is 14 amino acids. CDR1 and CDR2 from the germline V gene are SGHRS and YFSETQ. This CDR3 reads CASSKDSGGYGYTF. As DNA, the CDR3 is TGCGCCAGCAGCAAGGACAGCGGCGGTTATGGCTACACCTTC.

This clone was detected a few times. The chain employs TRBV10-1 and TRBJ2-2, with D unresolved. Germline CDR1 and CDR2: WNHNN and SYGVQD (reference sequence). The CDR3 spans 14 residues. Trimming removed 5 bases from V and 2 bases from J, with 9 bases in between. CDR3 in amino acids: CASSPQLNTGELFF. Here the CDR3 DNA reads TGCGCCAGCAGTCCCCAATTAAACACCGGGGAGCTGTTTTTT.

This clone was detected a few times. The J gene is TRBJ2-1, the V gene TRBV7-3; D is perhaps TRBD2 (5 bases). In germline, CDR1 is SGHTA, CDR2 FQGTGA. Trimming took off 5 bases at V and 1 base at J, with 15 bases between the two ends. The CDR3 length is 16 residues. The CDR3 region is CASSKTMTTSYNEQFF. In nucleotides, the CDR3 is TGTGCCAGCAGCAAGACTATGACGACATCCTACAATGAGCAGTTCTTC.

The V call is TRBV7-9, the J call TRBJ1-2; D is uncertain. CDR3 length: 12 amino acids. V lost 3 bases and J 7 bases, leaving 9 bases between the germline ends. CDR1 is SEHNR and CDR2 is FQNEAQ in the germline V gene (reference sequence). This CDR3 reads CASSLFTSGYTF. CDR3 nucleotide sequence: TGTGCCAGCAGCTTGTTCACAAGTGGCTACACCTTC.